The 23 T cell receptor beta chains listed next were all sequenced from one sample in a study of T cells in localized non-small cell lung cancer. The method was immunoSEQ multiplex PCR; TCRdb's version includes in-frame clones alone and lacks a portion of them. The repertoire holds more than 30,000 clones, 85% to 90% seen once, with less than 5% in the top ten. The material was peripheral blood, obtained before any cancer treatment. These TCRs come from a male donor aged 60 or over with stage III lung adenocarcinoma.

This chain connects TRBV6-5 to TRBJ1-5; D is unclear. Germline CDR1 is MNHEY and CDR2 is SVGAGI. Trimming shortened V by 7 bases and J by 5 bases, and 15 bases separated the two germline ends. This CDR3 has 14 amino acids. The CDR3 region is CASKVVVGDQPQHF. The CDR3 coding sequence is TGTGCCAGCAAGGTGGTGGTTGGGGATCAGCCCCAGCATTTT.

This clone came up a few times. The chain links TRBV7-9 to TRBJ2-3; 7 bases match TRBD1. V gave up 4 bases and J gave up 0 bases; unmatched junction bases: 7. CDR1 SEHNR and CDR2 FQNEAQ come from the germline V gene (reference sequence). This CDR3 region has 16 residues. The CDR3 sequence: CASSWGIGGSTDTQYF. The CDR3 DNA follows: TGTGCCAGCAGCTGGGGGATAGGGGGCAGCACAGATACGCAGTATTTT. The full variable domain, completed using reference TRBV7-9 and TRBJ2-3, is DTGVSQNPRHKITKRGQNVTFRCDPISEHNRLYWYRQTLGQGPEFLTYFQNEAQLEKSRLLSDRFSAERPKGSFSTLEIQRTEQGDSAMYLCASSWGIGGSTDTQYFGPGTRLTVL.

The genes are TRBV4-1 and TRBJ2-3; D is perhaps TRBD1 (6 bases). Germline V gene sequence: CDR1 MGHRA, CDR2 YSYEKL. The CDR3 is 15 amino acids. V was cut by 3 bases and J by 6 bases, with 16 bases left in between. The CDR3 DNA sequence: TGCGCCAGCAGCCACGGGACACAGATCATGGATACGCAGTATTTT. The encoded protein is CASSHGTQIMDTQYF.

A single count supports this clone. This chain uses TRBV2 with TRBJ2-7, with D unresolved. Germline assignment: CDR1 SNHLY and CDR2 FYNNEI. V lost 4 bases and J lost 2, with 9 bases in between. The CDR3 is made up of 13 amino acids. As DNA, the CDR3 is TGTGCCAGCAGTGCATCCACCCCCTACGAGCAGTACTTC. It translates to CASSASTPYEQYF.

The CDR3 here is CATSNTTWGNEQYF. The CDR3 DNA is TGTGCCACCAGCAACACCACATGGGGCAACGAGCAGTACTTC. This chain connects TRBV15 to TRBJ2-7, with TRBD1 as a possible D gene (5 bases). The CDR3 is 14 amino acids. The V end lost 4 bases, the J end lost 5 bases, and 15 bases lay between the germline ends. Germline values: CDR1 LNHNV, CDR2 YYDKDF (reference sequence).

The chain combines TRBV7-9 with TRBJ1-1; 10 nucleotides agree with TRBD1. Unmatched junction bases numbered 6, after V lost 4 bases and J lost 4 bases. This CDR3 comprises 15 residues. Per the germline V gene, CDR1 is SEHNR and CDR2 is FQNEAQ (reference sequence). Written as DNA, the CDR3 is TGTGCCAGCAGCTCCATCGGGACAGGGGTCACTGAAGCTTTCTTT. This translates into CASSSIGTGVTEAFF.

The rearrangement uses TRBV19 and TRBJ2-3, with 9 bases lining up with TRBD2. From germline, CDR1 is LNHDA and CDR2 SQIVND (reference sequence). V shed 3 bases, J shed 2 bases, and the junction held 3 bases outside the gene matches. This CDR3 is 15 amino acids long. The CDR3 region is CASSISSGDTDTQYF. The CDR3 DNA reads TGTGCCAGTAGTATCTCTAGCGGGGACACAGATACGCAGTATTTT.

V usage is TRBV29-1 and J usage is TRBJ2-3; TRBD2 matches 7 bases. The CDR3 consists of 12 residues. J was trimmed by 9 bases and V by 3 bases; bases with no gene match: 6. The V gene's germline CDR1 is SQVTM and CDR2 ANQGSEA. CDR3 sequence reads: CSVDDDGRTQYF. CDR3 sequence (DNA): TGCAGCGTTGATGACGACGGGAGGACGCAGTATTTT.

This chain connects TRBV5-4 to TRBJ1-1; tentative D call: TRBD1 (6 bases). The CDR3 spans 14 residues. CDR1 is SGHNT, CDR2 YYREEE, per germline (reference sequence). V was clipped by 4 bases and J by 1 base, with 11 bases between them. The CDR3 bases are TGTGCCAGCAGCCACGACAGGCGGAACACTGAAGCTTTCTTT. Translated, it gives CASSHDRRNTEAFF.

CDR3 in amino acids: CASSLHGTSGGYIDTQYF. CDR3 bases: TGTGCCAGCAGTTTACACGGGACTAGCGGGGGGTATATAGATACGCAGTATTTT. The chain is built from TRBV28 and TRBJ2-3; TRBD2 agrees at 15 bases. Trimming at V came to 2 bases and at J to 5 bases, leaving 8 bases not matched to a gene. The germline gives CDR1 MDHEN, CDR2 SYDVKM. The CDR3 is 18 residues long.

This rearrangement joins TRBV4-1 to TRBJ1-1, with D unclear. Per the germline V gene, CDR1 is MGHRA and CDR2 is YSYEKL. This CDR3 contains 13 residues. Trimming pared 5 bases from V and 11 bases from J, leaving 18 bases between. The DNA of the CDR3 is TGCGCCAGCAGCTTGACTTTAGACCAGATCGCTTTCTTT. Its protein product is CASSLTLDQIAFF.

J is TRBJ1-2 and V is TRBV29-1; D is unclear. Germline loops: CDR1 SQVTM, CDR2 ANQGSEA. The V gene lost 6 bases and the J gene lost 1 base, with 12 bases spanning the gap. The CDR3 sequence is 13 residues long. The CDR3 reads CSVETGNNYGYTF. CDR3 sequence (DNA): TGCAGCGTCGAAACTGGTAATAACTATGGCTACACCTTC.

This clone appeared a few times. V and J are TRBV9 and TRBJ2-7, with D tentatively TRBD1 (6 bases). The CDR3 is 14 amino acids. V dropped 4 bases and J dropped 3 bases, with 14 bases sitting between them. Germline assignment: CDR1 SGDLS and CDR2 YYNGEE. CDR3: CASSPSTGGYEQYF. DNA for the CDR3: TGTGCCAGCAGCCCGTCGACAGGTGGCTACGAGCAGTACTTC.

The chain uses TRBV11-2 and TRBJ2-1; the D gene is possibly TRBD1 (6 bases). The CDR3 extends over 16 amino acids. Trimming pared 6 bases from V and 5 bases from J, leaving 20 bases between. Germline CDR1 is SGHAT and CDR2 is FQNNGV. The CDR3 bases are TGTGCCAGCAGGCCTAGGTGGGGGCTGATCGACAATGAGCAGTTCTTC. It encodes CASRPRWGLIDNEQFF. The full variable domain, with the rest looked up from reference TRBV11-2 and TRBJ2-1, is EAGVAQSPRYKIIEKRQSVAFWCNPISGHATLYWYQQILGQGPKLLIQFQNNGVVDDSQLPKDRFSAERLKGVDSTLKIQPAKLEDSAVYLCASRPRWGLIDNEQFFGPGTRLTVL.

V usage is TRBV5-1 and J usage is TRBJ2-7; D may be TRBD2 (6 bases). The V end lost 1 base, the J end lost 5 bases, and 16 bases lay between the germline ends. CDR1 is SGHRS, CDR2 YFSETQ, per germline. This CDR3 spans 15 amino acids. CDR3 DNA sequence: TGCGCCAGCAGCTTGTTCGGGAGTCGCGGTCACGAGCAGTACTTC. Amino acid sequence: CASSLFGSRGHEQYF.

This chain joins TRBV4-1 and TRBJ2-3, with 10 bases identical to TRBD2. The CDR3 runs 19 residues. CDR1 and CDR2 (germline): MGHRA, YSYEKL. The V segment lost 3 bases and the J segment 3 bases; nucleotides outside the gene matches: 15. CDR3 DNA: TGCGCCAGCAGCCAGCCGGGACTAGCGATTCCTCAAAGGACAGATACGCAGTATTTT. Translation: CASSQPGLAIPQRTDTQYF.

The rearrangement uses TRBV7-9 and TRBJ2-7; the D gene could be TRBD1 or TRBD2 (7 bases each). This CDR3 spans 16 amino acids. The V gene lost 7 bases and the J gene lost 1 base, with 20 bases spanning the gap. Germline CDR1 reads SEHNR; CDR2 reads FQNEAQ (reference sequence). CDR3 residues: CASTPGSRGGSYEQYF. The DNA of the CDR3 is TGTGCCAGCACCCCAGGTAGCAGGGGGGGATCCTACGAGCAGTACTTC.

The V and J genes are TRBV5-1 and TRBJ2-3; D call uncertain. With 2 bases removed from V and 6 bases from J, the gap between germline ends came to 13 bases. Germline V CDR1 and CDR2: SGHRS, YFSETQ. The CDR3 has 14 amino acids. The CDR3 loop is CASSFRAETDTQYF. The CDR3 coding sequence is TGCGCCAGCAGCTTCCGGGCCGAGACTGATACGCAGTATTTT.

In this sample, this clone turned up a few times. The rearrangement joins TRBV2 to TRBJ1-2; D not certain. Deletions cut 7 bases from V and 8 bases from J, with 20 bases between. Germline lookup yields CDR1 SNHLY and CDR2 FYNNEI. This CDR3 is 14 amino acids long. CDR3 region: CASISEVGPGGYTF. CDR3 nucleotides: TGTGCCAGCATATCCGAAGTAGGGCCGGGGGGCTACACCTTC.

The genes are TRBV5-1 and TRBJ2-7; D gene uncertain. There are 12 residues in the CDR3. The V end was cut by 0 bases, the J end by 3 bases, with 4 bases between. CDR1 is SGHRS and CDR2 is YFSETQ in the germline V gene. CDR3 loop: CASSLVGYEQYF. The CDR3 region has the DNA TGCGCCAGCAGCTTGGTTGGCTACGAGCAGTACTTC.

The chain joins TRBV28 to TRBJ1-2; D is unresolved. The V end was cut by 3 bases, the J end by 10 bases, with 12 bases between. The CDR3 covers 12 residues. Per the germline V gene, CDR1 is MDHEN and CDR2 is SYDVKM. CDR3 in DNA: TGTGCCAGCAGTTTTGCACAGTTGGACTACACCTTC. Translated: CASSFAQLDYTF.

V gene TRBV7-6 combines with J gene TRBJ2-4; D remains unclear. Trimming removed 2 bases at V and 0 bases at J, with 8 bases between. This CDR3 comprises 15 residues. Germline lookup yields CDR1 SGHVS and CDR2 FNYEAQ. In DNA form, the CDR3 reads TGTGCCAGCAGCTTAAATTTCGGAGCCAAAAACATTCAGTACTTC. Translating it yields CASSLNFGAKNIQYF.

The chain uses TRBV10-1 and TRBJ1-1; D gene uncertain. This CDR3 has 15 residues. V was trimmed by 4 bases and J by 2 bases, leaving 14 bases between them. Germline lookup yields CDR1 WNHNN and CDR2 SYGVQD (reference sequence). The CDR3 sequence is CASSVSPGRNTEAFF. In DNA form, the CDR3 reads TGCGCCAGCAGTGTGTCCCCCGGACGTAACACTGAAGCTTTCTTT.